These T cell receptor beta chains were read from a single sample in a study of technical replicates of blood from a handful of donors. Using immunoSEQ multiplex PCR, the repertoire was profiled, and TCRdb retains in-frame clones only, with some absent. The sample includes some 66,000 clones, roughly 98% seen only once; the top ten take under 0.2%. Sequenced input: T cells isolated from PBMCs. These receptors originate from a human donor in good health. The CDR3 runs from the conserved cysteine through the conserved F or W. The order of the fields is V gene, clone size, J gene, D gene, CDR3 DNA, CDR3 protein. D genes are given only for firm matches. Clone size is shown for a subset of rows, as once, few, many or a class of expanded clone.

v_call: TRBV15
clone_size: -
j_call: TRBJ2-5
d_call: TRBD1
cdr3_nt: TGTGCCACCAGCTATACAGGGGGCCGCCAAGAGACCCAGTACTTC
cdr3_aa: CATSYTGGRQETQYF

v_call: TRBV6-6
clone_size: -
j_call: TRBJ1-1
d_call: -
cdr3_nt: TGTGCCAGCCGGACAGAGTTGAACACTGAAGCTTTCTTT
cdr3_aa: CASRTELNTEAFF

v_call: TRBV10-1
clone_size: -
j_call: TRBJ1-1
d_call: -
cdr3_nt: TGCGCCAGCAGCTTGACAGAGAACACTGAAGCTTTCTTT
cdr3_aa: CASSLTENTEAFF

v_call: TRBV2
clone_size: -
j_call: TRBJ2-5
d_call: TRBD2
cdr3_nt: TGTGCCAGCGAGGGGCTAGCGGGAGTCGTGGAAGAGACCCAGTACTTC
cdr3_aa: CASEGLAGVVEETQYF

v_call: TRBV4-1
clone_size: -
j_call: TRBJ2-1
d_call: -
cdr3_nt: TGCGCCAGCAGCCAACCCAGGAATGAGCAGTTCTTC
cdr3_aa: CASSQPRNEQFF

v_call: TRBV20-1
clone_size: -
j_call: TRBJ1-1
d_call: TRBD1
cdr3_nt: TGCAGCAGGGGGCGGGGGAATGAAGCTTTCTTT
cdr3_aa: CSRGRGNEAFF

v_call: TRBV19
clone_size: -
j_call: TRBJ2-1
d_call: -
cdr3_nt: TGTGCCAGTAGTAAAGTGACAGGTTACAATGAGCAGTTCTTC
cdr3_aa: CASSKVTGYNEQFF

v_call: TRBV19
clone_size: -
j_call: TRBJ2-6
d_call: TRBD1
cdr3_nt: TGTGCCAGTAGTATAGGAGACAGGGCTGGGGCCAACGTCCTGACTTTC
cdr3_aa: CASSIGDRAGANVLTF

v_call: TRBV4-1
clone_size: -
j_call: TRBJ2-1
d_call: -
cdr3_nt: TGCGCCAGCAGCCAAGACGGGATAACGGTGGGTCATCAGTTCTTC
cdr3_aa: CASSQDGITVGHQFF

v_call: TRBV5-6
clone_size: -
j_call: TRBJ1-2
d_call: -
cdr3_nt: TGTGCCAGCAGCTTGGAGTCTCTGGGCAGCACACACGTTAATGGCTACACCTTC
cdr3_aa: CASSLESLGSTHVNGYTF

v_call: TRBV5-1
clone_size: -
j_call: TRBJ2-7
d_call: -
cdr3_nt: TGCGCCAGCAGCCTTGCTAGCGTAGGGGAGCAGTACTTC
cdr3_aa: CASSLASVGEQYF

v_call: TRBV6-1
clone_size: -
j_call: TRBJ1-5
d_call: -
cdr3_nt: TGTGCCAGCAGTGAAGAGGCAGGGATCGAGCAGGGTCAGCCCCAGCATTTT
cdr3_aa: CASSEEAGIEQGQPQHF

v_call: TRBV2
clone_size: -
j_call: TRBJ1-2
d_call: TRBD1
cdr3_nt: TGTGCCAGCAGCGGGGACAGGAACTTACTTGGCTACACCTTC
cdr3_aa: CASSGDRNLLGYTF

v_call: TRBV7-9
clone_size: -
j_call: TRBJ1-5
d_call: TRBD1
cdr3_nt: TGTGCCAGCAGCTTAGGAGCCCTCACAGGGGGCAAAGGCAATCAGCCCCAGCATTTT
cdr3_aa: CASSLGALTGGKGNQPQHF

v_call: TRBV6-5
clone_size: -
j_call: TRBJ2-7
d_call: -
cdr3_nt: TGTGCCAGCAGGCGAACAGGGTCCTCCTACGAGCAGTACTTC
cdr3_aa: CASRRTGSSYEQYF

v_call: TRBV6-1
clone_size: once
j_call: TRBJ2-7
d_call: TRBD2
cdr3_nt: TGTGCCAGCTCGACTAGCGGGAGCTACGAGCAGTACTTC
cdr3_aa: CASSTSGSYEQYF

v_call: TRBV5-1
clone_size: -
j_call: TRBJ1-1
d_call: TRBD1
cdr3_nt: TGCGCCAGCAGCAGGACAGGAGGGCTCGACGCTGAAGCTTTCTTT
cdr3_aa: CASSRTGGLDAEAFF

v_call: TRBV7-3
clone_size: -
j_call: TRBJ2-1
d_call: TRBD2
cdr3_nt: TGTGCCAGCAGCTTAAGTCTAGCGGGGGGGATGAATGAGCAGTTCTTC
cdr3_aa: CASSLSLAGGMNEQFF

v_call: TRBV7-9
clone_size: -
j_call: TRBJ2-7
d_call: -
cdr3_nt: TGTGCCAGCAGCTTAGTAGCGCTGGACGGCGAGCAGTACTTC
cdr3_aa: CASSLVALDGEQYF

v_call: TRBV19
clone_size: -
j_call: TRBJ1-4
d_call: -
cdr3_nt: TGTGCCAGTAGTCCCCCCCCGGACAAGGTCGGCGAAAAACTGTTTTTT
cdr3_aa: CASSPPPDKVGEKLFF

v_call: TRBV5-1
clone_size: once
j_call: TRBJ2-3
d_call: -
cdr3_nt: TGCGCCAGCAGGTCAACAGCTAGCACAGATACGCAGTATTTT
cdr3_aa: CASRSTASTDTQYF

v_call: TRBV6-5
clone_size: -
j_call: TRBJ1-1
d_call: -
cdr3_nt: TGTGCCAGCAGTCAGGGTAACACTGAAGCTTTCTTT
cdr3_aa: CASSQGNTEAFF

v_call: TRBV10-2
clone_size: -
j_call: TRBJ2-5
d_call: TRBD1
cdr3_nt: TGCGCCACCTACCACCCGGGACAGGGGGCTTTCCAAGAGACCCAGTACTTC
cdr3_aa: CATYHPGQGAFQETQYF

v_call: TRBV14
clone_size: -
j_call: TRBJ2-3
d_call: -
cdr3_nt: TGTGCCAGCAGCCCCAAGGGAGGACCAGATACGCAGTATTTT
cdr3_aa: CASSPKGGPDTQYF

v_call: TRBV5-1
clone_size: once
j_call: TRBJ2-1
d_call: TRBD2
cdr3_nt: TGCGCCAGCAGCTTGGGGGTACTAGCGGGAGACCGGGTATTAGAGCAGTTCTTC
cdr3_aa: CASSLGVLAGDRVLEQFF

v_call: TRBV5-1
clone_size: -
j_call: TRBJ2-1
d_call: -
cdr3_nt: TGCGCCAGCAGCCGAGCGGGCAACAATGAGCAGTTCTTC
cdr3_aa: CASSRAGNNEQFF

v_call: TRBV9
clone_size: -
j_call: TRBJ2-2
d_call: -
cdr3_nt: TGTGCCAGCAGCGTTACAGCCACCGGGGAGCTGTTTTTT
cdr3_aa: CASSVTATGELFF

v_call: TRBV6-5
clone_size: -
j_call: TRBJ2-1
d_call: -
cdr3_nt: TGTGCCAGCAGCCTGTCAATGAGCCCCAATGAGCAGTTCTTC
cdr3_aa: CASSLSMSPNEQFF

v_call: TRBV6-5
clone_size: -
j_call: TRBJ2-1
d_call: TRBD2
cdr3_nt: TGTGCCAGCAGAGGGACTAGCCAAAATGAGCAGTTCTTC
cdr3_aa: CASRGTSQNEQFF

v_call: TRBV27
clone_size: -
j_call: TRBJ2-7
d_call: -
cdr3_nt: TGTGCCAGCAGTCCCTCGGGAGTTGCCTACGAGCAGTACTTC
cdr3_aa: CASSPSGVAYEQYF

v_call: TRBV13
clone_size: -
j_call: TRBJ1-1
d_call: -
cdr3_nt: TGTGCCAGCAGCTGGCAGGGAACTGAAGCTTTCTTT
cdr3_aa: CASSWQGTEAFF

v_call: TRBV6-1
clone_size: once
j_call: TRBJ2-7
d_call: TRBD1
cdr3_nt: TGTGCCAGCAGTGAAATAGACAGGGCGTCCTACGAGCAGTACTTC
cdr3_aa: CASSEIDRASYEQYF

v_call: TRBV11-2
clone_size: -
j_call: TRBJ1-1
d_call: -
cdr3_nt: TGTGCCAGCAGCTTTCTTCTCCTCTCTATGAACACTGAAGCTTTCTTT
cdr3_aa: CASSFLLLSMNTEAFF

v_call: TRBV6-1
clone_size: -
j_call: TRBJ1-6
d_call: -
cdr3_nt: TGTGCCAGCCTACCGGACATAGGGAATTCACCCCTCCACTTT
cdr3_aa: CASLPDIGNSPLHF

v_call: TRBV15
clone_size: -
j_call: TRBJ2-3
d_call: -
cdr3_nt: TGTGCCACCAGCAGAGATTATCTATCTAGCACAGATACGCAGTATTTT
cdr3_aa: CATSRDYLSSTDTQYF

v_call: TRBV7-6
clone_size: once
j_call: TRBJ1-1
d_call: TRBD1
cdr3_nt: TGTGCCAGCAGCTACAGGGGTTCGGGAACTGAAGCTTTCTTT
cdr3_aa: CASSYRGSGTEAFF

v_call: TRBV4-1
clone_size: -
j_call: TRBJ2-1
d_call: TRBD2
cdr3_nt: TGCGCCAGCAGCCAAGATAGCGGGGAGTACAATGAGCAGTTCTTC
cdr3_aa: CASSQDSGEYNEQFF

v_call: TRBV7-6
clone_size: -
j_call: TRBJ2-2
d_call: TRBD2
cdr3_nt: TGTGCCAGCAGCTTAGTAGTGGCTAGCGGGGGGCAGAACACCGGGGAGCTGTTTTTT
cdr3_aa: CASSLVVASGGQNTGELFF

v_call: TRBV6-4
clone_size: -
j_call: TRBJ2-3
d_call: -
cdr3_nt: TGTGCCAGCAGACGACAGGAGACAGATACGCAGTATTTT
cdr3_aa: CASRRQETDTQYF

v_call: TRBV28
clone_size: -
j_call: TRBJ2-7
d_call: TRBD1
cdr3_nt: TGTGCCAGCAGTATTAGGGACAGCCGTTACGAGCAGTACTTC
cdr3_aa: CASSIRDSRYEQYF

v_call: TRBV6-5
clone_size: -
j_call: TRBJ2-7
d_call: TRBD1
cdr3_nt: TGTGCCAGCAGTTACGGGACAGACTCCTACGAGCAGTACTTC
cdr3_aa: CASSYGTDSYEQYF